One TCR beta chain is described in this entry. Its antigen is still unknown. This specimen belongs to a study of graft-versus-host responses after intestinal transplantation. Profiled with immunoSEQ multiplex PCR; TCRdb holds only in-frame clones, not every one. The repertoire includes approximately 89,000 clones, approximately 95% of them detected once, and about 1.1% sits in the top ten. The input for sequencing was unstimulated CD8+ T cells sorted from spleen or lymph node cells, taken before transplant. This TCR was recovered from a human donor who was the organ donor for an intestinal transplant.

CDR3 DNA sequence: TGCGCCAGCAGCCAAGATCCCAGGGAGGGATCCTACGAGCAGTACTTC. Amino acid sequence: CASSQDPREGSYEQYF. This sequence joins TRBV4-1 and TRBJ2-7; 7 bases align to TRBD2. Trimming cost V 0 bases and J 1 base; bases outside gene matches: 6. The CDR3 covers 16 residues. CDR1 is MGHRA, CDR2 YSYEKL, per germline.